This TCR beta chain was observed in a study of shared clonotypes between healthy human individuals (dated by TCRdb to about 2020). For the wider study: A few men and two women, aged 18 to 49 years, made up the cohort. For each donor, CD4 naive and CD4 memory were each run on three plates, CD8 naive on two plates, and CD8 memory on one plate. To estimate repertoire size and how much clonotype sharing occurs between individuals, the study deeply sequenced the blood TCR repertoires of five healthy adults. Different laboratories and diverse techniques were used to prepare libraries and sequence TCR repertoires, to increase sequencing depth and limit assay-specific biases. Per donor, leukapheresis produced somewhere between about 0.94 and 8.9 billion PBMCs.

The donors were healthy, HIV-negative adults who had no recently reported acute infections or vaccinations. All donors were Caucasian adults living in Nashville, Tennessee, USA. CD4+ T cells were enriched by magnetic negative selection; naive cells were then positively selected on CD45RA, and the negative fraction formed the memory subset. Blood was collected by leukapheresis, and PBMCs were isolated by Ficoll-Histopaque density gradient centrifugation and then cryopreserved in liquid nitrogen vapor phase. Analytical flow cytometry was used to check the purity and quantity of each magnetically sorted T cell population. Each sorted fraction had its genomic DNA isolated and then quantified by UV absorbance on a Nanodrop 2000c. Paper-wide results and their limitations: Compared with non-shared clonotypes, clonotypes shared by all four sorted-subset donors had higher generation probabilities. Based on pairwise subsampling, the degree of clonotype sharing among donors was expected to be affected by sequencing depth. The small number of donors limited the genetic and exposure-history diversity represented. When a handful of donors were compared, the shared fraction of clonotypes was around 5% for naive CD4, around 4% for naive CD8, roughly 2.3% for memory CD4, and 0.35% to 0.4% for memory CD8. Even with the large sequencing depth, rarefaction of the sorted-subset datasets indicated that sequencing was incomplete. Larger estimated clonotype richness was generally found for naive subsets than for memory subsets. Sampling was limited to blood, and TCR repertoires in tissue likely differ from TCR repertoires in blood.

About this clone: The specificity of this receptor is unknown. At one of its ends the junction is not consistent with the germline gene, which may arise from a read error.

The CDR3 spans 16 residues, from the cysteine through the phenylalanine. Only CDR3 DNA is held: 48 bases, read in frame from base 1. The germline V gene (reference sequence) specifies SSHAT as CDR1 and FNYEAQ as CDR2. Using the deep immunoSEQ assay, TCR CDR3 regions were amplified from genomic DNA by multiplex PCR. For each cell subset, the extracted genomic DNA was distributed evenly across all wells of several immunoSEQ 96-well plates, and each plate served as one replicate. For sorted subsets, roughly 200 ng of genomic DNA, equivalent to 25,000 to 35,000 T cell genomes, went into each replicate PCR. Purified libraries were quantified with a Qubit 3.0 fluorometer, sized on a Bioanalyzer 2100, and re-quantified with the KAPA Library Quantification kit. A separate single-read 150-cycle Illumina NextSeq 550 flow cell was used to sequence each immunoSEQ 96-well plate. The study's own analysis went as follows. Because only junctional sequences without quality scores were contained in the immunoSEQ output, filtering matching that applied to full-length reads could not be performed. Sequences were annotated with PyIR, a Python wrapper for IgBLAST v1.9, using IMGT germline references to assign V/J genes and CDR3. Reads were removed for weak V/J assignments (E-value above 1e-6), missing CDR3, stop codons, out-of-frame junctions, or ambiguous translated residues. V3J clonotypes were defined by identical inferred V gene, J gene, and CDR3 amino acid sequence. To compute the percentage overlap between repertoires, the number of shared unique clonotypes was divided by the size of the smaller repertoire. Three approaches were used to assess repertoire richness: RTK rarefaction, the Chao1 estimator, and Recon v2.1 estimates of unobserved clonotypes. For all TCRbeta clonotypes obtained by the gDNA method from four donors, generation probabilities were computed with OLGA. The table comes from immuneACCESS by way of TCRdb, which keeps in-frame sequences with V and J called. Part of the clones is missing from these tables; in studies checked, under half for an unresolved V gene and the rest for unknown reasons. That table is the source of V, J and clone size, and D and trimming were worked out from the DNA. The sample profile shows around 1.4 million clones; about 98.5% of them were found once. 0.36% of the sample comes from the top ten.

The receptor comes from a man aged 30 to 39 in good health. The chain uses TRBV7-7 and TRBJ2-5; TRBD2 fits 8 bases in the junction. The specimen sequenced was naive CD4+ T cells sorted from blood. Taken with the paper, the label for cell subset or site translates to: CD45RA+ positively selected. The bases read TGTGCTAGCAGCTTAGGGGTTAGCGGGGCCCAAGAGACCCAGTACTTC. Translation gives CASSLGVSGAQETQYF.